The present entry profiles one T cell receptor (beta chain) with its context. Its antigen is unidentified. Generated by immunoSEQ multiplex PCR, the TCRdb table keeps only in-frame clones and is missing some. This table has under 150,000 clones, roughly nine tenths appearing once. These data belong to a study of T cell responses to AZD1222 COVID-19 vaccine. Study as a whole: Pooled together were second doses at about 4 or about 12 weeks.

The trim removed 5 bases at V and 4 bases at J, leaving 1 base unmatched. This CDR3 is 14 amino acids long. Germline V gene sequence: CDR1 MNHEY, CDR2 SVGAGI. Broader study findings: It should be noted that donors were predominantly white British and more often female, and clonal diversity was possibly underestimated.

The input for sequencing was peripheral blood, taken on day 0 of AZD1222 vaccination. The V gene is TRBV6-5, the J gene TRBJ2-2; TRBD1 aligns across 10 bases. The TCR sequence derives from an adult in good health. This CDR3 reads CASSRDRGTGELFF. Written as DNA, the CDR3 is TGTGCCAGCAGTAGGGACAGGGGCACCGGGGAGCTGTTTTTT.